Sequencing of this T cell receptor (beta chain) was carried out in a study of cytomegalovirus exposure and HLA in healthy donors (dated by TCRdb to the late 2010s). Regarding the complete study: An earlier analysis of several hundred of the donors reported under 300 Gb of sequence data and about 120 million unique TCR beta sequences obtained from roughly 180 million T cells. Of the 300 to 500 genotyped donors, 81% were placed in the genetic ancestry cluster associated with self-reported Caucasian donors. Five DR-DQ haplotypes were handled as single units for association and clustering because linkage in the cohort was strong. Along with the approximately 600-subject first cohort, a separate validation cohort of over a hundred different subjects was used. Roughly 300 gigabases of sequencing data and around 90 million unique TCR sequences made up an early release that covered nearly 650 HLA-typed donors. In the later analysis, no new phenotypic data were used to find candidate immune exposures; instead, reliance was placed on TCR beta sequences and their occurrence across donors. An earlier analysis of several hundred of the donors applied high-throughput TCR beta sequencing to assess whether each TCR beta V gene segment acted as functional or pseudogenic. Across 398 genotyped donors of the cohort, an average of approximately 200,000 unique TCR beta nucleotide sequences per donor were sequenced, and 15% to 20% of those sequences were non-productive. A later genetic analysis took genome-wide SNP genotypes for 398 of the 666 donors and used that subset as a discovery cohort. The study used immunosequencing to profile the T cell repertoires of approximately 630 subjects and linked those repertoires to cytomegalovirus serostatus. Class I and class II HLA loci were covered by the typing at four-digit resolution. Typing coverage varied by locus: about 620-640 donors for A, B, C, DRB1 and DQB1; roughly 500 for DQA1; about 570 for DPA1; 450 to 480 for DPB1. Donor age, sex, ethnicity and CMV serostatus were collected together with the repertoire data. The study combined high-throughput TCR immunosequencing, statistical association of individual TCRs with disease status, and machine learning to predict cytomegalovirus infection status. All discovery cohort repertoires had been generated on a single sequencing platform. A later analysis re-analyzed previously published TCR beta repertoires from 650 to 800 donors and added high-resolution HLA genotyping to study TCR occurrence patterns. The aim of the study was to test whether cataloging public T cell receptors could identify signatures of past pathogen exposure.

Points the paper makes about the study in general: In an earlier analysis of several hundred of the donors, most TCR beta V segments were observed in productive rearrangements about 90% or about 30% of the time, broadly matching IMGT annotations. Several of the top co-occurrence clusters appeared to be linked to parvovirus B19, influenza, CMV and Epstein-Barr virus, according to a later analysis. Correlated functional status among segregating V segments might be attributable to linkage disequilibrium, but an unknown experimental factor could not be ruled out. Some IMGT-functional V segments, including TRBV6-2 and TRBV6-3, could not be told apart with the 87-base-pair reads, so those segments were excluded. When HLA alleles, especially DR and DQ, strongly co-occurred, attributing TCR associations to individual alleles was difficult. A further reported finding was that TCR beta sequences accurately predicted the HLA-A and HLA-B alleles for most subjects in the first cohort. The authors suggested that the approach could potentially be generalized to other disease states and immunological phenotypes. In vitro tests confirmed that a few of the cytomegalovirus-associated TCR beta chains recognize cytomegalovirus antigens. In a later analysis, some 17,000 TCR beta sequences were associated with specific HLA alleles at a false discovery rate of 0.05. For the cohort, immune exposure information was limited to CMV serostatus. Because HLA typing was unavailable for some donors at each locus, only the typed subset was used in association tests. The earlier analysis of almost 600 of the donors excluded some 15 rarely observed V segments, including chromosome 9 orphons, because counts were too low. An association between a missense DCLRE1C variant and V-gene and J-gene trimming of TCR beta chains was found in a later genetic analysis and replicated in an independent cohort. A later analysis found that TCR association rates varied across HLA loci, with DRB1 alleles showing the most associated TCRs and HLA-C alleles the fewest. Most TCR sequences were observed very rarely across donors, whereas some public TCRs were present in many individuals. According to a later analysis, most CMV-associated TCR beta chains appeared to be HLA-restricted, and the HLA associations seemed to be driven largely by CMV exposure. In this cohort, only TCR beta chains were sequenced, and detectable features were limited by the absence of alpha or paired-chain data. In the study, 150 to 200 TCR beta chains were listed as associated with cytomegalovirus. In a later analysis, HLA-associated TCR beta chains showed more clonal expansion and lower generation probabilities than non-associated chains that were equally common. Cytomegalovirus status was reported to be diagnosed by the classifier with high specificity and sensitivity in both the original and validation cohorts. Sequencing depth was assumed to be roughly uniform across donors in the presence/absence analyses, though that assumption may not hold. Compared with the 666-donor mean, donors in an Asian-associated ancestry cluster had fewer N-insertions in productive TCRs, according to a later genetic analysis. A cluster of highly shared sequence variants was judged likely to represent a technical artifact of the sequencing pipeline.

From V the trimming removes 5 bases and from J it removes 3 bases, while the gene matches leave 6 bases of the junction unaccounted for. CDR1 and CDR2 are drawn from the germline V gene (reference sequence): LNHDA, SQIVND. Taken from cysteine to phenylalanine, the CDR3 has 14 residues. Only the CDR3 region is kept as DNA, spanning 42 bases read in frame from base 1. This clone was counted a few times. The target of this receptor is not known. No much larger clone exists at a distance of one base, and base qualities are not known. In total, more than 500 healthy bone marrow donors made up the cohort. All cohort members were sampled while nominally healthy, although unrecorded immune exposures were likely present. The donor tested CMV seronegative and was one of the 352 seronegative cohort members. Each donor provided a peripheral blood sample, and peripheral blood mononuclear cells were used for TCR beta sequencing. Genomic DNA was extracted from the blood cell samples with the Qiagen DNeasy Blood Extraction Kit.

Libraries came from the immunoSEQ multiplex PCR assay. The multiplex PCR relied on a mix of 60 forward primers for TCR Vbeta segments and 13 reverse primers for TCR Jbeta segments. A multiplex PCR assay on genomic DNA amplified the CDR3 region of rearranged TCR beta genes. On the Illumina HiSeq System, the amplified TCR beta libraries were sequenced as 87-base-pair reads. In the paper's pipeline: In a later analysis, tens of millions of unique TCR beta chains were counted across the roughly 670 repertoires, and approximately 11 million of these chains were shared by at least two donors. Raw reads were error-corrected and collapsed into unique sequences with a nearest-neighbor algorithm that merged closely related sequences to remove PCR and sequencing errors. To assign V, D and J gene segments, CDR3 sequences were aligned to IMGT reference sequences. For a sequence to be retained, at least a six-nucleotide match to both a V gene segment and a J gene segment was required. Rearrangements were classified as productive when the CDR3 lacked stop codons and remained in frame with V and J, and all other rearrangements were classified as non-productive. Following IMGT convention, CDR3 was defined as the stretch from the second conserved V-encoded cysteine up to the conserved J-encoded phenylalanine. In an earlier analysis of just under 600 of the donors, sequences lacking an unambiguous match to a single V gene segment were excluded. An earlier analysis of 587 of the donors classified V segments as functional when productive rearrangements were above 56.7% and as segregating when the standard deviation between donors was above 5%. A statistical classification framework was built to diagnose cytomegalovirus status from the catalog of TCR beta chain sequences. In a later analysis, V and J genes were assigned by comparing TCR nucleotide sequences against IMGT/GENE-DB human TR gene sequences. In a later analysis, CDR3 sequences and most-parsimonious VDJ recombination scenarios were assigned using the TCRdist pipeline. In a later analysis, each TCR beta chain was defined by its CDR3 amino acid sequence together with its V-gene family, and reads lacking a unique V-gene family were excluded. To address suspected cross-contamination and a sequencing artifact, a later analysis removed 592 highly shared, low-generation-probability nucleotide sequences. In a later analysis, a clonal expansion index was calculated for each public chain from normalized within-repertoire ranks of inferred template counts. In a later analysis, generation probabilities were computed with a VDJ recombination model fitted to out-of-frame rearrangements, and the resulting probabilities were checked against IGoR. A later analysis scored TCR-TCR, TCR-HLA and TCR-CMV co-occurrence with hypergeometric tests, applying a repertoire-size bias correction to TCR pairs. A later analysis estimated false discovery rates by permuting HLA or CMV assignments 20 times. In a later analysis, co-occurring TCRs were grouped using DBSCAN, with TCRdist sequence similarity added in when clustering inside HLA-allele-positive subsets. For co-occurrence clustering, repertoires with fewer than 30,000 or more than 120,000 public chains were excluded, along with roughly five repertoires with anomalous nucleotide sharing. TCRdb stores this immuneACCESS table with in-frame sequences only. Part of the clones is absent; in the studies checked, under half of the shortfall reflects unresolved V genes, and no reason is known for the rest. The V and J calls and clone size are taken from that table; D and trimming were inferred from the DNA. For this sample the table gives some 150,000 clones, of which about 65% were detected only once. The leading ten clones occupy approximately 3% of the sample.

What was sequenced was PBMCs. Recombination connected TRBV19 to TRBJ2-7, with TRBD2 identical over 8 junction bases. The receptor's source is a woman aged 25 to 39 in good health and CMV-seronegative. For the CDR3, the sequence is CASSGSGTSYEQYF. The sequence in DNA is TGTGCCAGTAGTGGAAGCGGGACTAGCTACGAGCAGTACTTC.